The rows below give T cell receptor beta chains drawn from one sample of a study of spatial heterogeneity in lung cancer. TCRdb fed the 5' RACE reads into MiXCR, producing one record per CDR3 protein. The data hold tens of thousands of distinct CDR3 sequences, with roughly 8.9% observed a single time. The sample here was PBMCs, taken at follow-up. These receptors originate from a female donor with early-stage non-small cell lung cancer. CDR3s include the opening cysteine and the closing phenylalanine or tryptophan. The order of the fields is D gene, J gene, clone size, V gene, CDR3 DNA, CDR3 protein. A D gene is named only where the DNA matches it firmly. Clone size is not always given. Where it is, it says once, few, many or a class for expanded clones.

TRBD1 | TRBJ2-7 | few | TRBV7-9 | TGTGCCAGCAGCTCCAACTCGACAGGGAAGGGCGAGCAGTACTTC | CASSSNSTGKGEQYF
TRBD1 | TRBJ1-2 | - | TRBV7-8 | TGTGCCAGCAGTTGGGACAGGTTGGGAACGGGCTACACCTTC | CASSWDRLGTGYTF
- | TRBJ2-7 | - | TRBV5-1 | TGCGTCAGCAGCTTGGAGGGCAGCCTAGACTACGAGCAGTACTTC | CVSSLEGSLDYEQYF
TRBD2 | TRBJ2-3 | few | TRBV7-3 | TGTGCCAGCAGCTTAACCGGGACTAGCTTCCGAGATACGCAGTATTTT | CASSLTGTSFRDTQYF
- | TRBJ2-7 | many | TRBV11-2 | TGTGCCAGCAGCTGGGGGCACGAGCAGTACTTC | CASSWGHEQYF
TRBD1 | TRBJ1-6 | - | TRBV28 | TGTGCCAGCAGTTTTACAGGGGAAAATGTGAACTCACCCCTCCACTTT | CASSFTGENVNSPLHF
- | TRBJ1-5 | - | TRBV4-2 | TGTGCCAGCAGCCAAGGGGATCGGCCCCAGCATTTT | CASSQGDRPQHF
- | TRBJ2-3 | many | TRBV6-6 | TGTGCCAGCAGTTACCCTAGCGGCACAGATACGCAGTATTTT | CASSYPSGTDTQYF
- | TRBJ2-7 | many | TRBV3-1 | TGTGCCAGCAGCCAAGAAGGCGAGCAGTACTTC | CASSQEGEQYF
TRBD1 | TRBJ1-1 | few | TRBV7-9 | TGTGCCAGCCAGGGACAGATTGAAGCTTTCTTT | CASQGQIEAFF
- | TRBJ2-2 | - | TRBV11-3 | TGTGCCAGCAGCTTAGGGCCCAGCGAGAACACCGGGGAGCTGTTTTTT | CASSLGPSENTGELFF
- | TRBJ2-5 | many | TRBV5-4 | TGTGCCAGCAGCCCCGCGTGGGGGGCGGAGACCCAGTACTTC | CASSPAWGAETQYF
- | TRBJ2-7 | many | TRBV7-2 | TGTGCCAGCAGCTTAATCCGCACCTACGAGCAGTACTTC | CASSLIRTYEQYF
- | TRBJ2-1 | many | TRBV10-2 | TGCGCCAGCAGGGAACAGGGATACAATGAGCAGTTCTTC | CASREQGYNEQFF
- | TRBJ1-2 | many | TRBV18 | TGTGCCAGCGTCGCTAACTATGGCTACACCTTC | CASVANYGYTF
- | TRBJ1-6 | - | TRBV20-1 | TGCAGTGCTACCTCTGGGGCCGATAATTCACCCCTCCACTTT | CSATSGADNSPLHF
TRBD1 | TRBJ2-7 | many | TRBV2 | TGTGCCAGCAGAAGACAGGGATCCTACGAGCAGTACTTC | CASRRQGSYEQYF
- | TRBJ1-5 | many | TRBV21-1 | TGTGCCAGCAGCAAACAAGGGTGTGGCAATCAGCCCCAGCATTTT | CASSKQGCGNQPQHF
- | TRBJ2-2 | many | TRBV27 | TGTGCCAGCAGCCACCCCGGCGGGGAGCTGTTTTTT | CASSHPGGELFF
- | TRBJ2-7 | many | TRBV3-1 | TGTGCCAGCAGCCAAGTGGCGGGAAATTCCTACGAGCAGTACTTC | CASSQVAGNSYEQYF
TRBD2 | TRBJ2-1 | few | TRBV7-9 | TGTGCCAGCAGAACGACTAGCGGGAGGGGTAATGAGCAGTTCTTC | CASRTTSGRGNEQFF
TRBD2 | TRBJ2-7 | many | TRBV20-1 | TGCAGTGCGATGGGGGAGGGATCCTACGAGCAGTACTTC | CSAMGEGSYEQYF
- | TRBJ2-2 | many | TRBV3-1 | TGTGCCAGCAGCCCCGGAACGGGAGAAAACACCGGGGAGCTGTTTTTT | CASSPGTGENTGELFF
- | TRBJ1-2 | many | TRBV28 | TGTGCCAGCAGCTTCCTACCTGGAGGGGTAAAAAATGGCTACACCTTC | CASSFLPGGVKNGYTF
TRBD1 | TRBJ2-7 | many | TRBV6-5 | TGTGCCAGCAGTTACTTTGGACAGGGGCTCTACGAGCAGTACTTC | CASSYFGQGLYEQYF
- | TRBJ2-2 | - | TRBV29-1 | TGCAGCGCAGCCCTTACGGCCGGGGAGCTGTTTTTT | CSAALTAGELFF
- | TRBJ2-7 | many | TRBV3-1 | TGTGCCAGCAGCCAAGGTTGGACCACCTACGAGCAGTACTTC | CASSQGWTTYEQYF
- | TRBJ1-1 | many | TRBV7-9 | TGTGCCAGCAGCCCATGGCTGAACACTGAAGCTTTCTTT | CASSPWLNTEAFF
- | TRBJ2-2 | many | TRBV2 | TGTGCCAGCATATCGACCAGGGTTATAACCGGGGAGCTGTTTTTT | CASISTRVITGELFF
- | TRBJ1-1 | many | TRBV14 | TGTGCCAGCAGCCAAGTGACAGGTGAAGCTTTCTTT | CASSQVTGEAFF
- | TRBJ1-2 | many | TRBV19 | TGTGCCAGTAAGCCCCCCAGCGGGGGGCACACCTTC | CASKPPSGGHTF
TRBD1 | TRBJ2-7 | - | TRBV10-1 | TGCGCCAGCAGTGAGTCCATAATGAACAGGGGATTCGACGAGCAGTACTTC | CASSESIMNRGFDEQYF
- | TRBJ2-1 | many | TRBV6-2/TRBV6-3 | TGTGCCAGCAGTTGGGGAAAGGAGCAGTTCTTC | CASSWGKEQFF
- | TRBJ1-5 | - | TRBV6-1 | TGTGCCAGCACCGGACTCTGGAGCAATCAGCCCCAGCATTTT | CASTGLWSNQPQHF
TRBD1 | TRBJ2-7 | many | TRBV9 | TGTGCCAGCAGCGCCGGGACAGCCTACGAGCAGTACTTC | CASSAGTAYEQYF
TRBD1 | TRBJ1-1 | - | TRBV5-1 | TGCGCCAGCAGCGGACAGGTTATGGACACTGAAGCTTTCTTT | CASSGQVMDTEAFF
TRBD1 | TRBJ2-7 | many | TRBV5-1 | TGCGCCAGCAGCACGGGACAGTTCTACGAGCAGTACTTC | CASSTGQFYEQYF
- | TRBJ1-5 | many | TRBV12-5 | TGTGCTAGTGGAGACTTTGGTGGGCCCCAGCATTTT | CASGDFGGPQHF
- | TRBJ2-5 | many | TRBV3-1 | TGTGCCAGCAGCCAAGTCTCTACTCGAGAGACCCAGTACTTC | CASSQVSTRETQYF
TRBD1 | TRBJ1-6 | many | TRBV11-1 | TGTGCCAGCAGCTCAATGGACAGGGAGGATTCACCCCTCCACTTT | CASSSMDREDSPLHF
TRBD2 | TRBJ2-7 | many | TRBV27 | TGTGCCAGCAGTTTATCCCTAGCGGGAAGAGAGCAGTACTTC | CASSLSLAGREQYF
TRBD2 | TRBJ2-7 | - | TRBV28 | TGTGCCTCCAGGACTAGCGGATACGAGCAGTACTTC | CASRTSGYEQYF
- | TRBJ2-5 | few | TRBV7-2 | TGTGCCAGCAGCCCCCTGCGAGTTCAAGAGACCCAGTACTTC | CASSPLRVQETQYF
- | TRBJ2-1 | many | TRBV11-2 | TGTGCCAGCAGCCCCAGATTGAGGGCGTGGGATGAGCAGTTCTTC | CASSPRLRAWDEQFF
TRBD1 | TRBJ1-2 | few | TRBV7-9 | TGTGCCAGCAGACCCTCAGGGGGGACAGGGGGAGATAGCTACACCTTC | CASRPSGGTGGDSYTF
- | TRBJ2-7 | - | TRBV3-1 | TGTGCCAGCAGCCAAGACGATCGAAGATACGAGCAGTACTTC | CASSQDDRRYEQYF
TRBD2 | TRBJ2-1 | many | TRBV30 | TGTGCCTGTGGACTAGCGGGAGATGAGCAGTTCTTC | CACGLAGDEQFF
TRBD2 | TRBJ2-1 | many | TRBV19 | TGTGCCAGTAGTCAAACCGCGGGAGGGCTTTACAATGAGCAGTTCTTC | CASSQTAGGLYNEQFF
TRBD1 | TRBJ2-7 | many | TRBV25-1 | TGTGCCAGCAGTGAATTCGGGAGAAGGGGGACAGGGTCCTACGAGCAGTACTTC | CASSEFGRRGTGSYEQYF